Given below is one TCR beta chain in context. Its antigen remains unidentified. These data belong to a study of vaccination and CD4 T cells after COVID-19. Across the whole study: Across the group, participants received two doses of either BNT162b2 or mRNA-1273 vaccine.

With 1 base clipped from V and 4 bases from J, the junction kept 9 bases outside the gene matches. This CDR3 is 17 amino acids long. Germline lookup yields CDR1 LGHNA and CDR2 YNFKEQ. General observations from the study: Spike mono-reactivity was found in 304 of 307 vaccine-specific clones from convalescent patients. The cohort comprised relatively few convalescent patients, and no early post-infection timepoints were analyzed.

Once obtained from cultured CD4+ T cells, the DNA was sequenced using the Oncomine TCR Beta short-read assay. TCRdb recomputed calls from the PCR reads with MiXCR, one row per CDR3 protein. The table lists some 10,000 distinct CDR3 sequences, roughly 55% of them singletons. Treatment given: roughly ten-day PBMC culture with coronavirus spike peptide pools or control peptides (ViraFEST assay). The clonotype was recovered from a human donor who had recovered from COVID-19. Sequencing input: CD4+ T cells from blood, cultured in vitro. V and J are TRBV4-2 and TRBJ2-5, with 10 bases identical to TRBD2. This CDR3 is CASSQGGASGGRETQYF. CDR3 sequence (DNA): TGTGCCAGCAGCCAAGGGGGGGCTAGCGGGGGCCGAGAGACCCAGTACTTC.